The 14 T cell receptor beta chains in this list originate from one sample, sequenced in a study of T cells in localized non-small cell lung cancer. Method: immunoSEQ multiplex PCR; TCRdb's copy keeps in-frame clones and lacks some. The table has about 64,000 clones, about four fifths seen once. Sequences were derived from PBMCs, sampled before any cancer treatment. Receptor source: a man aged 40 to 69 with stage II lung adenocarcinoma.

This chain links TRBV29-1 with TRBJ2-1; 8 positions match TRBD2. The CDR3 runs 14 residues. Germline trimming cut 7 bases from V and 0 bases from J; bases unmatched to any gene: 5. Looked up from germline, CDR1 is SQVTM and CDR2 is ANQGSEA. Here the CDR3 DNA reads TGCAGCGCACTAACTAGCGGCTCCTACAATGAGCAGTTCTTC. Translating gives CSALTSGSYNEQFF.

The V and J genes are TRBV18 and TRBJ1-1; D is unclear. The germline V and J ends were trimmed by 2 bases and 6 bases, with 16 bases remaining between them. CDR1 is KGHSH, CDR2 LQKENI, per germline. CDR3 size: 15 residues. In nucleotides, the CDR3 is TGTGCCAGCTCACCATATGAAGGGTTAAAGGCTGAAGCTTTCTTT. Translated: CASSPYEGLKAEAFF.

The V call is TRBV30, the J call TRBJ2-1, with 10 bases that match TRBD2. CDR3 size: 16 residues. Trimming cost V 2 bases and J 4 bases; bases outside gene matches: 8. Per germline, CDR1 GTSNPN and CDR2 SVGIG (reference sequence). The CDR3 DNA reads TGTGCCTGGAGTACCCCGGGACTAGCGTCATACAATGAGCAGTTCTTC. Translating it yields CAWSTPGLASYNEQFF. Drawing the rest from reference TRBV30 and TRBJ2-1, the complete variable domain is SQTIHQWPATLVQPVGSPLSLECTVEGTSNPNLYWYRQAAGRGLQLLFYSVGIGQISSEVPQNLSASRPQDRQFILSSKKLLLSDSGFYLCAWSTPGLASYNEQFFGPGTRLTVL.

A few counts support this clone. DNA of the CDR3: TGTGCCAGCAGCGTGATCGGAGGGGCCACAGATACGCAGTATTTT. Translated: CASSVIGGATDTQYF. V usage is TRBV9 and J usage is TRBJ2-3; D may be TRBD2 (6 bases). The CDR3 runs 15 residues. The V end was cut by 2 bases, the J end by 2 bases, with 12 bases between. Germline V CDR1 and CDR2: SGDLS, YYNGEE.

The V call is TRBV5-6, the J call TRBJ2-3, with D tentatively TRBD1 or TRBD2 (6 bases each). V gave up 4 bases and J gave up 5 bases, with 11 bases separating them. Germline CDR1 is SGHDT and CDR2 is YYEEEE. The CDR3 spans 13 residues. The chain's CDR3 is CASSLKGGDTQYF. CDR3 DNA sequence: TGTGCCAGCAGCCTAAAGGGGGGAGATACGCAGTATTTT.

The CDR3 DNA is TGCGCCAGCAGCCAGAGCCGCGCAGGGGGTCAGCCCCAGCATTTT. This codes for CASSQSRAGGQPQHF. The chain links TRBV4-1 to TRBJ1-5; TRBD1 aligns across 7 bases. Trimming removed 3 bases from V and 6 bases from J; junction bases left unmatched: 8. The CDR3 spans 15 residues. Per the germline V gene, CDR1 is MGHRA and CDR2 is YSYEKL.

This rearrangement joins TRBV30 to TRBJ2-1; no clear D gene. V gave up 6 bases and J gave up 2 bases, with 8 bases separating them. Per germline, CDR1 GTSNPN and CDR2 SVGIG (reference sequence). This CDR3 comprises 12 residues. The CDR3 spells CACSRTYNEQFF. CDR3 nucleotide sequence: TGTGCCTGTTCAAGGACCTACAATGAGCAGTTCTTC.

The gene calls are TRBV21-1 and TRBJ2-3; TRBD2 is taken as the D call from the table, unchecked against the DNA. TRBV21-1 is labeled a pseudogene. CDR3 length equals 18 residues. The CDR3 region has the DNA TGTGCCAGCAGCAAAAAAGTGGACTTGGGGAGTTGCACAGATACGCAGTATTTT. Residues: CASSKKVDLGSCTDTQYF.

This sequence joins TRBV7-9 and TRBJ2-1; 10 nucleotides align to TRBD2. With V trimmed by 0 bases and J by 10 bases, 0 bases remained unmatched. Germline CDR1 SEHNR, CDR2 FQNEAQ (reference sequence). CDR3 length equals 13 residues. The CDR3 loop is CASSLASGREQFF. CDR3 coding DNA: TGTGCCAGCAGCTTAGCTAGCGGGAGGGAGCAGTTCTTC.

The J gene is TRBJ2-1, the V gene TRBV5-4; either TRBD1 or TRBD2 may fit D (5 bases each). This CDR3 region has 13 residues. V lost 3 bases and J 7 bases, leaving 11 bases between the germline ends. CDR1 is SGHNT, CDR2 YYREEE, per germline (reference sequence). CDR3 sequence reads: CASSWDAHNEQFF. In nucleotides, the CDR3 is TGTGCCAGCAGCTGGGACGCGCATAATGAGCAGTTCTTC.

CDR3 loop: CASSLTSLSGANVLTF. Here the CDR3 DNA reads TGTGCCAGCAGTTTAACGAGCCTCTCTGGGGCCAACGTCCTGACTTTC. The rearrangement links TRBV27 to TRBJ2-6; D unresolved. V was pared by 2 bases and J by 0 bases, with 8 bases between. Germline values: CDR1 MNHEY, CDR2 SMNVEV (reference sequence). The CDR3 length is 16 residues.

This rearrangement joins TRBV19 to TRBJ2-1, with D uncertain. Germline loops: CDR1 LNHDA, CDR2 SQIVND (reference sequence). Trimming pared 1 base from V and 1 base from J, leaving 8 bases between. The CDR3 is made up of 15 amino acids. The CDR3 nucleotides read TGTGCCAGTAGTATAGCGGGCGGTTCCTACAATGAGCAGTTCTTC. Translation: CASSIAGGSYNEQFF.

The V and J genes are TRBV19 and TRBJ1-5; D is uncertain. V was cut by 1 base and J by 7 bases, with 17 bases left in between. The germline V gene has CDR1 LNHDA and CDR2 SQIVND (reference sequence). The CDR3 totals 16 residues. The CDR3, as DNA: TGTGCCAGTAGTATAGGAATAACGTTAACCGGGCAGCCCCAGCATTTT. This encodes CASSIGITLTGQPQHF.

The CDR3 here is CASSPTSGSDTQYF. In DNA form, the CDR3 reads TGTGCCAGCAGTCCCACTAGCGGGAGCGATACGCAGTATTTT. The chain uses TRBV7-9 and TRBJ2-3; TRBD2 agrees at 11 bases. CDR3 length: 14 amino acids. V was pared by 6 bases and J by 6 bases, with 5 bases of the junction left unmatched. Germline CDR1 and CDR2: SEHNR and FQNEAQ (reference sequence).